This T cell receptor (beta chain) was identified during a study of blood T cell repertoires in COVID-19. On the study more broadly: The analysed material was cDNA or gDNA that came from T cells, B-cell-depleted T cells, or PBMCs.

As originally analysed: The authors estimated nucleated cell counts from reference gene primer amplification. Clones were read by immunoSEQ multiplex PCR, and TCRdb kept only the in-frame ones, dropping some. The DNA gave D and trimming, while V, J and clone size come from that table. The table has around 470,000 clones, 85% to 90% seen once. Seattle researchers signed up patients amid active infection and tracked them longitudinally. The V gene's germline CDR1 is LNHDA and CDR2 SQIVND (reference sequence). V gave up 5 bases and J gave up 5 bases, with 13 bases separating them. The CDR3 contains 15 residues.

This chain uses TRBV19 with TRBJ1-6; D perhaps matches TRBD1 (6 bases). Sequencing was carried out using peripheral blood. The receptor's source is a man between 18 and 35 years old with COVID-19, enrolled during active disease. In DNA, the CDR3 is TGTGCCAGTAGTCTCAGGGGTGCGGATAATTCACCCCTCCACTTT. It yields the protein CASSLRGADNSPLHF.